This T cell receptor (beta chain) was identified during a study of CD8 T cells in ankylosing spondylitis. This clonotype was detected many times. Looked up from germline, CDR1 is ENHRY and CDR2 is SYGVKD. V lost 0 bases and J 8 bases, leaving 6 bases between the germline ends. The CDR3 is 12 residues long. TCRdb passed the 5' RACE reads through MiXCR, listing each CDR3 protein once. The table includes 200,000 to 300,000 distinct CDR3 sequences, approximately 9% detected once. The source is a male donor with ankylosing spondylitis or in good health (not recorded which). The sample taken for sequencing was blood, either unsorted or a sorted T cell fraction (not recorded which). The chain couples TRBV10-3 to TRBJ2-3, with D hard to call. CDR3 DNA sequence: TGTGCCATCAGTGAGTCTGGCCGTACGCAGTATTTT. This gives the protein CAISESGRTQYF.